The present TCR beta chain was sequenced within a study of cytomegalovirus exposure and HLA in healthy donors. Study observations and caveats: An analysis was carried out at a later point. It showed that HLA-associated TCR beta chains were more clonally expanded than equally common non-associated chains. When analyzed later, a missense DCLRE1C variant was found to be linked to TCR beta V- and J-gene trimming. When presence/absence was analysed, sequencing depth was taken to be roughly uniform across donors.

The PCR made use of 60 Vbeta and 13 Jbeta primers. TCRdb's copy holds only in-frame clones and misses some; the assay was immunoSEQ multiplex PCR. The sample holds nearly 110,000 clones, 60% to 80% seen once. In the case of this clone: Its cognate antigen is unknown.

V was shortened by 3 bases and J by 0 bases, with 15 bases between the two germline ends. The CDR3 runs to 17 residues. From germline, CDR1 is SGHRS and CDR2 YFSETQ. This sequence originates from a man aged 35 to 55 in good health and CMV-seronegative. Sequenced: PBMCs. The chain employs TRBV5-1 and TRBJ1-4; D may be TRBD1 (5 bases). CDR3 nucleotide sequence: TGCGCCAGCAGCTCTGCCTCTACGGGGGCAACTAATGAAAAACTGTTTTTT. Translated: CASSSASTGATNEKLFF.